This T cell receptor (beta chain) emerged from a study of shared clonotypes between healthy human individuals. General study points: The study found lower generation probabilities in non-shared clonotypes than in those shared by all four donors. Generally, naive subsets came out with larger estimated richness than memory subsets.

The CDR3 runs to 12 residues. V was trimmed by 7 bases and J by 4 bases, leaving 8 bases between them. The germline CDR1 and CDR2 sequences are LNHDA and SQIVND (reference sequence). Regarding this clone: The antigen is unknown.

Donors, healthy HIV-negative adults, lacked recent acute infections or vaccinations. The split of CD4+ cells yielded CD45RA+ naive and CD45RA-negative memory subsets. This table comes from immunoSEQ multiplex PCR, and its TCRdb copy is limited to in-frame clones, with some not included. This repertoire shows 2 million to 3 million clones, 93% found once; its top ten account for around 0.37%. The chain couples TRBV19 to TRBJ1-5; D remains ambiguous. Sequencing was carried out using naive CD4+ T cells from PBMCs. Subset reported: CD45RA+ positively selected. The receptor was isolated from a man younger than 35 in good health. Some clones in this sample may be carry-over from other donors' samples. CDR3 sequence reads: CASTGKNQPQHF. DNA for the CDR3: TGTGCCAGTACGGGCAAAAATCAGCCCCAGCATTTT.